The entry below describes one TCR beta chain. The sample is drawn from a study of blood T cell repertoires in COVID-19. Study at large: Material from acute and convalescent COVID-19 was sourced from the United States, Italy and Spain.

Germline V gene lookup returns CDR1 SEHNR and CDR2 FQNEAQ (reference sequence). The CDR3 has 15 amino acids. V lost 6 bases, J lost 9 bases, and 14 bases stayed unmatched. In the original processing: Reference gene primers were amplified, and this amplification served to estimate nucleated cell counts. The repertoire was sequenced with immunoSEQ multiplex PCR; TCRdb's copy has only in-frame clones and lacks some. The DNA gave D and trimming, while V, J and clone size come from that table. Of roughly 230,000 clones in the sample, around 80% were seen once. This chain joins TRBV7-9 and TRBJ2-1; 7 bases align to TRBD2. This TCR derives from a man aged 35 to 55 with active or convalescent COVID-19. The sequenced sample consisted of peripheral blood. The CDR3 reads CASSSKERDWGEQFF. As DNA, the CDR3 is TGTGCCAGCAGTAGTAAGGAGCGGGATTGGGGTGAGCAGTTCTTC.